These 17 T cell receptor beta chains share one sample of origin, sequenced in a study of T-cell reconstitution after alpha-beta-depleted transplantation in children. Molecular barcoding with unique molecular identifiers was used for the TCRbeta library. From the PCR reads, TCRdb called clonotypes with MiXCR, one entry per CDR3 protein. The repertoire holds roughly 120,000 distinct CDR3 sequences, with 23% as singletons. Sample: PBMCs, mostly from graft donor cells, taken 180 days after TCRalphabeta/CD19-depleted stem cell transplant. The origin of the receptors is a male patient under 10 years old who had a stem cell transplant for chronic granulomatous disease, so the T cells may come from the graft donor.

The rearrangement uses TRBV7-2 and TRBJ2-7, with D perhaps TRBD2 (5 bases). Germline lookup yields CDR1 SGHTA and CDR2 FQGNSA. The V gene lost 2 bases and the J gene lost 5 bases, with 10 bases spanning the gap. This CDR3 has 13 amino acids. CDR3 in DNA: TGTGCCAGCAGCTTAAGGACCGGGGACGAGCAGTACTTC. Amino acids: CASSLRTGDEQYF.

This clonotype has a handful of counts. This chain joins TRBV20-1 and TRBJ2-1; TRBD1 agrees at 10 bases. The CDR3 runs to 13 residues. J gave up 8 bases and V 5 bases, and 6 bases lay outside the gene matches. Germline CDR1 reads DFQATT; CDR2 reads SNEGSKA (reference sequence). In nucleotides, the CDR3 is TGCAGTGCTCGGGACAGGGGAGGTTATGAGCAGTTCTTC. This translates into CSARDRGGYEQFF.

The J gene is TRBJ2-5, the V gene TRBV9; 8 bases line up with TRBD2. Germline CDR1 reads SGDLS; CDR2 reads YYNGEE. Unmatched junction bases numbered 13, after V lost 0 bases and J lost 6 bases. This CDR3 contains 17 residues. This chain's CDR3 is CASSVATRIGGVKTQYF. The CDR3 DNA is TGTGCCAGCAGCGTAGCTACGAGGATCGGGGGGGTCAAGACCCAGTACTTC.

Only a few counts were recorded for this clonotype. The gene calls are TRBV6-5 and TRBJ2-1; no clear D. CDR3 size: 17 residues. The V gene lost 1 base and the J gene lost 0 bases, with 13 bases spanning the gap. CDR1 is MNHEY, CDR2 SVGAGI, per germline. As DNA, the CDR3 is TGTGCCAGCAGTTACTACTCGAATCCAGTCTCCTACAATGAGCAGTTCTTC. This translates into CASSYYSNPVSYNEQFF.

Many counts were recorded for this clonotype. The chain has TRBV12-3 or TRBV12-4 and TRBJ2-1, with D possibly being TRBD1 (6 bases). This CDR3 region has 14 residues. The ends were cut back, 6 bases at V and 6 bases at J, with 15 bases in the middle. The CDR3 is CASRGQPKTNEQFF. CDR3 sequence (DNA): TGTGCCAGCAGAGGACAGCCTAAAACCAATGAGCAGTTCTTC.

There are a few counts of this clonotype. V and J are TRBV4-2 and TRBJ2-3; D gene unclear. Looked up from germline, CDR1 is LGHNA and CDR2 is YNFKEQ. This CDR3 comprises 14 residues. V was shortened by 2 bases and J by 0 bases, with 6 bases between the two germline ends. CDR3 sequence reads: CASSQLISTDTQYF. CDR3 nucleotides: TGTGCCAGCAGCCAATTGATCAGCACAGATACGCAGTATTTT.

This clonotype was seen at least ten times. This chain joins TRBV5-5 and TRBJ2-2; D gene ambiguous. Germline values: CDR1 SGHKS, CDR2 YYEKEE (reference sequence). The CDR3 is made up of 16 amino acids. The V end was cut by 0 bases, the J end by 0 bases, with 9 bases between. The CDR3 loop reads CASSLVAVANTGELFF. The CDR3 region has the DNA TGTGCCAGCAGCTTGGTGGCAGTGGCGAACACCGGGGAGCTGTTTTTT.

Comment on this clonotype: A clone one base away is much larger, so this may be a read error. The chain recombines TRBV20-1 with TRBJ2-4; the match to TRBD2 covers 10 bases. CDR3 size: 17 residues. Per germline, CDR1 DFQATT and CDR2 SNEGSKA (reference sequence). DNA for the CDR3: TGCAGTGCTAGAGATCGGAGCGGGAGGGCGGCTAGAAACCTTCAGTACTTC. Protein product: CSARDRSGRAARNLQYF.

There are many counts of this clonotype. The chain has TRBV20-1 and TRBJ2-7; 8 bases map to TRBD2. Germline values: CDR1 DFQATT, CDR2 SNEGSKA (reference sequence). CDR3 size: 15 residues. V lost 1 base, J lost 2 bases, and 7 bases stayed unmatched. This CDR3 reads CSARVLAGSPYEQYF. The CDR3 DNA reads as TGCAGTGCTAGAGTGCTAGCGGGCTCCCCCTACGAGCAGTACTTC.

This clonotype showed up many times. This chain links TRBV12-3 or TRBV12-4 with TRBJ2-2, with D possibly matching TRBD1 (5 bases). This CDR3 is 15 amino acids long. V lost 3 bases, J lost 4 bases, and 12 bases lay in between. CDR3 DNA: TGTGCCAGCAGTTTCCTAGGGGTTGGCACCGGGGAGCTGTTTTTT. The encoded protein is CASSFLGVGTGELFF.

V is TRBV4-1 and J is TRBJ2-1, with TRBD2 matching over 8 bases. Germline V gene data show CDR1 as MGHRA and CDR2 as YSYEKL. Trimming took 7 bases from V and 2 from J; bases not matched to a gene: 4. The CDR3 totals 14 residues. The CDR3 sequence is CASKRESAYNEQFF. In nucleotides, the CDR3 is TGCGCCAGCAAGCGGGAGTCCGCCTACAATGAGCAGTTCTTC.

The gene calls are TRBV3-1 and TRBJ2-4; D ambiguous. This CDR3 is 16 amino acids long. The germline CDR1 and CDR2 sequences are LGHDT and YNNKEL (reference sequence). Trimming took 1 base from V and 0 from J, leaving 10 bases between them. The CDR3 nucleotides are TGTGCCAGCAGCCAAGTGGCCGCCTTAGCCAAAAACATTCAGTACTTC. It codes for CASSQVAALAKNIQYF. Filled out from reference TRBV3-1 and TRBJ2-4, the complete variable domain reads DTAVSQTPKYLVTQMGNDKSIKCEQNLGHDTMYWYKQDSKKFLKIMFSYNNKELIINETVPNRFSPKSPDKAHLNLHINSLELGDSAVYFCASSQVAALAKNIQYFGAGTRLSVL.

This clonotype was seen more than once but under ten times. The chain recombines TRBV5-7 with TRBJ2-7; TRBD1 aligns across 8 bases. TRBV5-7 qualifies as an ORF whose function is uncertain. This CDR3 region has 17 residues. J gave up 3 bases and V 0 bases, and 11 bases lay outside the gene matches. DNA of the CDR3: TGTGCCAGCAGCTTGGATCCGGACAGGGTTATCTACTACGAGCAGTACTTC. Translated, it gives CASSLDPDRVIYYEQYF.

V is TRBV29-1 and J is TRBJ2-2, with 9 positions matching TRBD1. The V segment lost 7 bases and the J segment 0 bases; nucleotides outside the gene matches: 3. The length of the CDR3 is 14 residues. CDR1 and CDR2 from the germline V gene are SQVTM and ANQGSEA. CDR3 DNA: TGCAGCGCCCGACAGGGGGCGAACACCGGGGAGCTGTTTTTT. This sequence encodes CSARQGANTGELFF.

Only a few counts were recorded for this clonotype. The chain employs TRBV12-3 or TRBV12-4 and TRBJ2-6, with 14 positions matching TRBD2. This CDR3 comprises 17 residues. Losses at the gene ends were 6 bases for V and 1 base for J; bases not matched to a gene: 2. CDR3 protein: CASRTSGRGSGANVLTF. The CDR3 DNA is TGTGCCAGCAGGACTAGCGGGAGGGGGTCTGGGGCCAACGTCCTGACTTTC.

The rearrangement uses TRBV18 and TRBJ1-2; D gene unclear. The germline V gene encodes CDR1 KGHSH and CDR2 LQKENI. V was clipped by 2 bases and J by 3 bases, with 25 bases between them. The CDR3 is 19 amino acids. Written as DNA, the CDR3 is TGTGCCAGCTCACCAATTAAGGGCGGATTTCAAGGGCTGGACTATGGCTACACCTTC. Encoded protein: CASSPIKGGFQGLDYGYTF.

This clonotype was detected only a few times. V is TRBV20-1 and J is TRBJ2-5; 9 positions match TRBD2. Germline CDR1 DFQATT, CDR2 SNEGSKA (reference sequence). CDR3 length equals 18 residues. The junction had 15 bases not matched to a gene; V was cut back by 0 bases and J by 4 bases. The CDR3 sequence is CSARDAAGGEGAIETQYF. CDR3 in DNA: TGCAGTGCTAGAGATGCAGCGGGAGGTGAGGGGGCCATAGAGACCCAGTACTTC.